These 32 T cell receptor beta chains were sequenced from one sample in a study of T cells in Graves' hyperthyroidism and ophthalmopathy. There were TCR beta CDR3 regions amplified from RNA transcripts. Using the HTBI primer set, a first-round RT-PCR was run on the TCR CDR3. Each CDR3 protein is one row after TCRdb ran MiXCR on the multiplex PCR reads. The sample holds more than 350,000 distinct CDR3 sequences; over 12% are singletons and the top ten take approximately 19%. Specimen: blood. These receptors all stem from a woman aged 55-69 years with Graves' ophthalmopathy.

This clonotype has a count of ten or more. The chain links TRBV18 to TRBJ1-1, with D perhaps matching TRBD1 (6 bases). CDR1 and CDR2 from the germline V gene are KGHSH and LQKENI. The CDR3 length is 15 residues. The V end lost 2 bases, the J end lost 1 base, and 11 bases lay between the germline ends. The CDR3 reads CASSPGQQGNTEAFF. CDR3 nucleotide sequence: TGTGCCAGCTCACCAGGGCAACAGGGGAACACTGAAGCTTTCTTT.

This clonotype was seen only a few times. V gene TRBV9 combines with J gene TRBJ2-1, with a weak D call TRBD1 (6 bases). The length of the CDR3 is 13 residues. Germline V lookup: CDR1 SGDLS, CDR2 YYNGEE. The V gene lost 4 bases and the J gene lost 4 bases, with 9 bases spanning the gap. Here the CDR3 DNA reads TGTGCCAGCAGCTCCGGACAGTACAATGAGCAGTTCTTC. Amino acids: CASSSGQYNEQFF. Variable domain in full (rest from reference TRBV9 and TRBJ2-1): DSGVTQTPKHLITATGQRVTLRCSPRSGDLSVYWYQQSLDQGLQFLIQYYNGEERAKGNILERFSAQQFPDLHSELNLSSLELGDSALYFCASSSGQYNEQFFGPGTRLTVL.

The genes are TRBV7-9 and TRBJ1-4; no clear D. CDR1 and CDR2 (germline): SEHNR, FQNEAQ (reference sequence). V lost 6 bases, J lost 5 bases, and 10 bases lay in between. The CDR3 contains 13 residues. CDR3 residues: CASRARPNEKLFF. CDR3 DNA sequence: TGTGCCAGCAGAGCACGGCCGAATGAAAAACTGTTTTTT.

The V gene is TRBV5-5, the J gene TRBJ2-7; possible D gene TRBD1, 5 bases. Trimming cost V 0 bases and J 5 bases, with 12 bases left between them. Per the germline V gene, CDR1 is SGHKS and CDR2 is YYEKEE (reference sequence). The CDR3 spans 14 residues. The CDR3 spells CASSLAPGSDEQYF. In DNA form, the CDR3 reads TGTGCCAGCAGCTTGGCCCCAGGGTCGGACGAGCAGTACTTC.

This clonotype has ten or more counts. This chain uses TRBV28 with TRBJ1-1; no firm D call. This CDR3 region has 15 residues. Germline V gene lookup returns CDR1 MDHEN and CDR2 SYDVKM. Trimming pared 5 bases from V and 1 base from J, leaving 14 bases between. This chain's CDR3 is CASSPDGVPNTEAFF. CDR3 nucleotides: TGTGCCAGCAGTCCGGACGGGGTGCCGAACACTGAAGCTTTCTTT.

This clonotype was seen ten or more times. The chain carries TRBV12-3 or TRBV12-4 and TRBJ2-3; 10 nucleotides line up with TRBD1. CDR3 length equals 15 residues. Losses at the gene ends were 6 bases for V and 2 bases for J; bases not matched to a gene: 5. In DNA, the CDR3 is TGTGCCAGCAGGACGGGACAGGGGTTCACAGATACGCAGTATTTT. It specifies CASRTGQGFTDTQYF.

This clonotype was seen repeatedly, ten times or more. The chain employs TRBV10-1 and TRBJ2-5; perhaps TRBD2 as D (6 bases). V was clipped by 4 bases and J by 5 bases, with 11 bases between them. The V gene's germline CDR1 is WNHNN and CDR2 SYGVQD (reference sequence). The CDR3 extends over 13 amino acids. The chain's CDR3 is CASSAGSRETQYF. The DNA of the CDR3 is TGCGCCAGCAGTGCCGGGAGTAGGGAGACCCAGTACTTC.

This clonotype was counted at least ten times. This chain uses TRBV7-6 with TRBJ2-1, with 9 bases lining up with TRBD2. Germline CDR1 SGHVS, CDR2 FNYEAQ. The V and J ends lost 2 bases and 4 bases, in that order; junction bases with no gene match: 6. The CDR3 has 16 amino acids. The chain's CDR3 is CASSLRASGDYNEQFF. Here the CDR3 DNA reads TGTGCCAGCAGCTTAAGGGCTAGCGGGGATTACAATGAGCAGTTCTTC.

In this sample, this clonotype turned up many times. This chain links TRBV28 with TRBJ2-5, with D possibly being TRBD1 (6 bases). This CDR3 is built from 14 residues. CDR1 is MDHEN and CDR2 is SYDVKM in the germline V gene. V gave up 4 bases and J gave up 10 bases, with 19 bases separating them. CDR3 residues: CASSSYTGHPSQYF. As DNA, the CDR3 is TGTGCCAGCAGTTCCTATACAGGGCACCCGAGCCAGTACTTC.

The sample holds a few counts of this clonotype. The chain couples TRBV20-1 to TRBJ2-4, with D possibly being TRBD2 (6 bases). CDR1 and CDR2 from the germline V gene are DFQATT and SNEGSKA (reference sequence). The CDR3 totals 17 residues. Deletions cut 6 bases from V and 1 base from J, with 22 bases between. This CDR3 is CSATPLGGEGAKNIQYF. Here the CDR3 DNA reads TGCAGTGCCACACCCCTTGGCGGGGAAGGGGCCAAAAACATTCAGTACTTC.

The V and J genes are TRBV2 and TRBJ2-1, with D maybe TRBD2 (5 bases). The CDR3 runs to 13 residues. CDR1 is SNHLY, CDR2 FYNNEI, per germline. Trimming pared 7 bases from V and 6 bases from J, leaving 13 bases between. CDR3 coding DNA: TGTGCCAGCATTCGGGGATCGGGCAATGAGCAGTTCTTC. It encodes CASIRGSGNEQFF.

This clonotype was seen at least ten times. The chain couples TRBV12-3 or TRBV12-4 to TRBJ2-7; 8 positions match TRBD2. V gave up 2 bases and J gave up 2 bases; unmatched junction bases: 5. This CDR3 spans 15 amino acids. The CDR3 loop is CASSLQRLATYEQYF. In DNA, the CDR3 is TGTGCCAGCAGTTTACAGCGACTAGCGACCTACGAGCAGTACTTC.

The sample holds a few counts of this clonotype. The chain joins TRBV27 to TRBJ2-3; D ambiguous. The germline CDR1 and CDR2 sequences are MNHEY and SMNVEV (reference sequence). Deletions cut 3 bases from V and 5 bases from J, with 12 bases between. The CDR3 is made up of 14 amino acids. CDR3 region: CASSFPDLGDTQYF. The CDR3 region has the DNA TGTGCCAGCAGTTTCCCCGATCTCGGAGATACGCAGTATTTT.

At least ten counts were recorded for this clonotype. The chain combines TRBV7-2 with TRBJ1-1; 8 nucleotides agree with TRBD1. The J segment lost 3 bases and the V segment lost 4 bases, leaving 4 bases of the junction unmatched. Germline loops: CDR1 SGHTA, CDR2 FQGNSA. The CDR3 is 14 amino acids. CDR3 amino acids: CASSSGQDHTEAFF. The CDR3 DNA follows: TGTGCCAGCAGCTCGGGACAGGACCACACTGAAGCTTTCTTT.

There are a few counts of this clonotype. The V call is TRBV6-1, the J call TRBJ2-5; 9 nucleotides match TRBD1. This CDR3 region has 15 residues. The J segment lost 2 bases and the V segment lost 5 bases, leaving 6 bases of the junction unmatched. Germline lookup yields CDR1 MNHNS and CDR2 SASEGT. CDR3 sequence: CASSPGQGFQETQYF. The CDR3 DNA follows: TGTGCCAGCAGTCCGGGACAGGGCTTTCAAGAGACCCAGTACTTC.

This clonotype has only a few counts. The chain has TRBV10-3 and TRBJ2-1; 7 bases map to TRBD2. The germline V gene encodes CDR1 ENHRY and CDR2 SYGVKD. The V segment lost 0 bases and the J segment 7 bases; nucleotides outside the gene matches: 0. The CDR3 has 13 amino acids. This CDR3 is CAISESSGNEQFF. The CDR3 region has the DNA TGTGCCATCAGTGAGTCTAGCGGGAATGAGCAGTTCTTC.

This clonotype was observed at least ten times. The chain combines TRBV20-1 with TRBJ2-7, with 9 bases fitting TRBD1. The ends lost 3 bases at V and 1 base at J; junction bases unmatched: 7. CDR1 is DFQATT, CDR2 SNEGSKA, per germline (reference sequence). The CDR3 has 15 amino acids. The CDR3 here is CSASSGQGVSYEQYF. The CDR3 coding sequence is TGCAGTGCTAGTTCGGGACAGGGAGTTTCCTACGAGCAGTACTTC.

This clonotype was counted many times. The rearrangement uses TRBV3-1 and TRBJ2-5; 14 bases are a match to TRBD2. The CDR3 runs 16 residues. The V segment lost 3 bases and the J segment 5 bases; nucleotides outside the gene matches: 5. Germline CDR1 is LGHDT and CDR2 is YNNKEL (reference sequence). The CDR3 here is CASSQTSGRAGETQYF. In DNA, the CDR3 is TGTGCCAGCAGCCAGACTAGCGGGAGGGCCGGGGAGACCCAGTACTTC.

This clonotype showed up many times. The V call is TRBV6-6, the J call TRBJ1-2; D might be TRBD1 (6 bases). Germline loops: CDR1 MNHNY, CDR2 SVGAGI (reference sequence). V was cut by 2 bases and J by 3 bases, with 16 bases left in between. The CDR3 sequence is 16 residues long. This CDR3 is CASSYSPWRTDYGYTF. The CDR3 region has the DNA TGTGCCAGCAGTTACAGTCCTTGGAGGACAGACTATGGCTACACCTTC.

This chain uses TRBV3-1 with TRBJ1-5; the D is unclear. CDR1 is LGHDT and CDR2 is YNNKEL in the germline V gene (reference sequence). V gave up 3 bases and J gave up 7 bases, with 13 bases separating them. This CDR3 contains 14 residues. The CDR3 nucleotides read TGTGCCAGCAGCCAGCAATATTCAGAACAGCCCCAGCATTTT. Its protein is CASSQQYSEQPQHF.

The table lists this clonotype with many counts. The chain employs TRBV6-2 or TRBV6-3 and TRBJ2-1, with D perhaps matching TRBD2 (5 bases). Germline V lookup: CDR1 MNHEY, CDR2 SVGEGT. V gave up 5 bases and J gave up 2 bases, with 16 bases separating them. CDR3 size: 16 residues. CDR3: CASSRSASGPYNEQFF. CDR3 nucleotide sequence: TGTGCCAGCAGTCGCTCCGCCAGCGGCCCCTACAATGAGCAGTTCTTC.

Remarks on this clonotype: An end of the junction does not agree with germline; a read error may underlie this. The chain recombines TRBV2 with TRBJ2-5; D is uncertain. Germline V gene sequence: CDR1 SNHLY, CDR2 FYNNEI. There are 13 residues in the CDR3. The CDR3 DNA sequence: TGTGCCGGCAGTGAAAACAGTCAAGAGACCCAGTACTTC. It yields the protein CAGSENSQETQYF.

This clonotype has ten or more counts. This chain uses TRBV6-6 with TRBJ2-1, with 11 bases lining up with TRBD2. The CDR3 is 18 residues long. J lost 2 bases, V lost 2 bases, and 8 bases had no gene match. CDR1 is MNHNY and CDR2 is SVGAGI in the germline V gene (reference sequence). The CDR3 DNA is TGTGCCAGCAGTTACGTACTAGCGGGAGTGTACGCCTACAATGAGCAGTTCTTC. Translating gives CASSYVLAGVYAYNEQFF.

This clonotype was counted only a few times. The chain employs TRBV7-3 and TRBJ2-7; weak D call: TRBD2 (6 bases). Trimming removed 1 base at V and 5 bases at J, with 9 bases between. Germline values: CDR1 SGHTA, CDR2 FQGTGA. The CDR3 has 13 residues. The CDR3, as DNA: TGTGCCAGCAGCTTAAGGGGGGATGACGAGCAGTACTTC. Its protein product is CASSLRGDDEQYF.

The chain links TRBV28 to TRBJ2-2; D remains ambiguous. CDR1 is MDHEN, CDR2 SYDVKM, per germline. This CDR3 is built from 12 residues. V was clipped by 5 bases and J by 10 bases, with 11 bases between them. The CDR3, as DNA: TGTGCCAGCAGTAAGACCACCTTGGAGCTGTTTTTT. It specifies CASSKTTLELFF.

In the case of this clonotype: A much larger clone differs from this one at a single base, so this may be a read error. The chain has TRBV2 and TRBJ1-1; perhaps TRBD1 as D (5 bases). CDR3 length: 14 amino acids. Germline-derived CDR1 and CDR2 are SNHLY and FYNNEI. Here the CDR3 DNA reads TGTACCAGCAGTGAAGGACACCCGGGCACTGAAGCTTTCTTT. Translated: CTSSEGHPGTEAFF.

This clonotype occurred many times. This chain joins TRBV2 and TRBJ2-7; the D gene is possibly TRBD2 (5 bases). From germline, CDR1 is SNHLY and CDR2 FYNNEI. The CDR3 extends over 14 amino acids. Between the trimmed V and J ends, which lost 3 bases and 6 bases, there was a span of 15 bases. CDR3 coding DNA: TGTGCCAGCAGTGAGGAACCCGGCGGGCGCGAGCAGTACTTC. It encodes CASSEEPGGREQYF.

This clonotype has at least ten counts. The CDR3 sequence: CASTKVPGLSFYGYTF. The CDR3 DNA sequence: TGTGCCAGCACGAAGGTCCCAGGCTTAAGCTTCTATGGCTACACCTTC. The rearrangement links TRBV18 to TRBJ1-2; no reliable D call. Germline loops: CDR1 KGHSH, CDR2 LQKENI. V dropped 8 bases and J dropped 4 bases, with 23 bases sitting between them. There are 16 residues in the CDR3.

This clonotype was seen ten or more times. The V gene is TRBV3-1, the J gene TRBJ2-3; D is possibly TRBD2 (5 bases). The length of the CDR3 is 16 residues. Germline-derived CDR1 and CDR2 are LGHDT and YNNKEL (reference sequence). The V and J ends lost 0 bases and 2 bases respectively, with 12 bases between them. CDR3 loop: CASSQDLRELTDTQYF. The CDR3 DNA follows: TGTGCCAGCAGCCAAGATTTGAGGGAGCTCACAGATACGCAGTATTTT.

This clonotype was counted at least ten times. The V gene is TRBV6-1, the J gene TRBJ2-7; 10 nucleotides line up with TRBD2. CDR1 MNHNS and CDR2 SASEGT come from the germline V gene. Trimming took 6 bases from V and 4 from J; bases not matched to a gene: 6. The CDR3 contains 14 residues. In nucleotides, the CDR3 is TGTGCCAGCAGGAGCGGGAGGGACTTATACGAGCAGTACTTC. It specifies CASRSGRDLYEQYF.

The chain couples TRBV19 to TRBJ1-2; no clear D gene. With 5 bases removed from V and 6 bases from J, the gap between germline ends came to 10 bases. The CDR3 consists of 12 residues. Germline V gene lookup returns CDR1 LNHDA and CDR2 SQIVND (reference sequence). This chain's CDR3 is CASSAPIDGYTF. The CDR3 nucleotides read TGTGCCAGTAGTGCGCCAATTGATGGCTACACCTTC. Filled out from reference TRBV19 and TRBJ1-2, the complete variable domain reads DGGITQSPKYLFRKEGQNVTLSCEQNLNHDAMYWYRQDPGQGLRLIYYSQIVNDFQKGDIAEGYSVSREKKESFPLTVTSAQKNPTAFYLCASSAPIDGYTFGSGTRLTVV.

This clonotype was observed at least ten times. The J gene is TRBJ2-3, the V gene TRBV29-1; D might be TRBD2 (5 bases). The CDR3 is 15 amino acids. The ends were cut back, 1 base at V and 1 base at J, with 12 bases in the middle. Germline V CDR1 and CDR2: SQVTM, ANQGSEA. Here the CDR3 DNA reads TGCAGCGTTGAAGGACTTCAGAGGGGCACAGATACGCAGTATTTT. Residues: CSVEGLQRGTDTQYF.